A single count supports the clone carrying this T cell receptor (beta chain). This specimen belongs to a study of PD-1 blockade in classical Hodgkin lymphoma. Study-level information: Nivolumab was given intravenously to patients at 3 mg/kg every 2 weeks.

Every patient had relapsed following autologous stem cell transplantation, and cohorts differed in brentuximab vedotin exposure. This CDR3 is built from 14 residues. The V end was cut by 1 base, the J end by 4 bases, with 11 bases between. Germline V lookup: CDR1 LNHNV, CDR2 YYDKDF (reference sequence). Generated by immunoSEQ multiplex PCR, the TCRdb table keeps only in-frame clones and is missing some. The repertoire holds around 99,000 clones, with more than 80% as singletons. This receptor was taken from a human donor with classical Hodgkin lymphoma. This material consisted of peripheral blood mononuclear cells (PBMCs), taken before the second cycle of nivolumab. The chain combines TRBV15 with TRBJ2-7, with a weak D call TRBD2 (6 bases). CDR3 in DNA: TGTGCCACCAGCAGAGCGGGAGTAGCGTACGAGCAGTACTTC. As protein: CATSRAGVAYEQYF.